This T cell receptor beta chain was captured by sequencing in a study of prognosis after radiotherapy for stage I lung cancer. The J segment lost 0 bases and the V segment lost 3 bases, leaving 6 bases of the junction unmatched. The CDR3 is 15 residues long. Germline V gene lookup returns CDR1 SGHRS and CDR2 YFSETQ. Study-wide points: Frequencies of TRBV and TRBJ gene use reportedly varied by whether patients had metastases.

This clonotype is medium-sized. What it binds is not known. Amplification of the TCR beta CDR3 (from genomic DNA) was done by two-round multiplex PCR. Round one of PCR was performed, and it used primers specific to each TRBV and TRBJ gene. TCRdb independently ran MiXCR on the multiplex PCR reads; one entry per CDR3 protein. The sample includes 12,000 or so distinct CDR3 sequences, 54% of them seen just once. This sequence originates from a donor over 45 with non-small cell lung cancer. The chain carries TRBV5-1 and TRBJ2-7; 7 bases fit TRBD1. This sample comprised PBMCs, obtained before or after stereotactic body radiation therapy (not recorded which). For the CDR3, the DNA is TGCGCCAGCAGCTGGGGGACAGCTGGCTCCTACGAGCAGTACTTC. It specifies CASSWGTAGSYEQYF.